These T cell receptor beta chains were read from a single sample in a study of blood T cells in healthy people across ages. A single record per CDR3 protein comes from TCRdb applying MiXCR to the 5' RACE reads. Of some 700,000 distinct CDR3 sequences in the sample, 35% to 45% were seen once. Source material: blood. The source is a woman aged 55-70 years in good health. CDR3s include the opening cysteine and the closing phenylalanine or tryptophan. Fields, in order: clone size, D gene, V gene, J gene, CDR3 protein, CDR3 DNA. A D gene is named only where the DNA matches it firmly. For some rows the clone size is stated as once, few or many, or as a class when expanded; others skip it.

clone_size: many
d_call: NA
v_call: TRBV2
j_call: TRBJ2-1
cdr3_aa: CASSEDPVSNEQFF
cdr3_nt: TGTGCCAGCAGTGAAGACCCGGTCTCGAATGAGCAGTTCTTC

clone_size: NA
d_call: NA
v_call: TRBV20-1
j_call: TRBJ2-7
cdr3_aa: CSAARNEQYF
cdr3_nt: TGCAGTGCCGCTCGGAACGAGCAGTACTTC

clone_size: NA
d_call: TRBD1
v_call: TRBV25-1
j_call: TRBJ1-4
cdr3_aa: CVGWTGVNEKLFF
cdr3_nt: TGTGTCGGGTGGACAGGGGTTAATGAAAAACTGTTTTTT

clone_size: NA
d_call: TRBD2
v_call: TRBV11-2
j_call: TRBJ2-3
cdr3_aa: CASSLVVGLAGGGYTQYF
cdr3_nt: TGTGCCAGCAGCTTAGTTGTTGGCCTAGCGGGAGGTGGTTATACGCAGTATTTT

clone_size: NA
d_call: NA
v_call: TRBV25-1
j_call: TRBJ2-1
cdr3_aa: CASSEYGGAGASNEQFF
cdr3_nt: TGTGCCAGCAGTGAATATGGCGGGGCAGGGGCCTCCAATGAGCAGTTCTTC

clone_size: NA
d_call: NA
v_call: TRBV4-1
j_call: TRBJ2-5
cdr3_aa: CASSQARRGGQETQYF
cdr3_nt: TGCGCCAGCAGCCAAGCCCGCCGAGGGGGCCAAGAGACCCAGTACTTC

clone_size: NA
d_call: TRBD2
v_call: TRBV20-1
j_call: TRBJ2-7
cdr3_aa: CCAVGLAGSCEQYF
cdr3_nt: TGCTGTGCAGTGGGACTAGCGGGATCCTGCGAGCAGTACTTC

clone_size: few
d_call: TRBD2
v_call: TRBV5-1
j_call: TRBJ2-1
cdr3_aa: CASSWTSRVDNEQFF
cdr3_nt: TGCGCCAGCAGCTGGACTAGCAGGGTAGACAATGAGCAGTTCTTC

clone_size: NA
d_call: NA
v_call: TRBV20-1
j_call: TRBJ2-3
cdr3_aa: CSASPGMYTDTQYF
cdr3_nt: TGCAGTGCTAGTCCAGGGATGTACACAGATACGCAGTATTTT

clone_size: few
d_call: TRBD1
v_call: TRBV28
j_call: TRBJ2-7
cdr3_aa: CASSLEGGTGFSYEQYF
cdr3_nt: TGTGCCAGCAGTTTAGAGGGGGGGACAGGGTTTTCCTACGAGCAGTACTTC

clone_size: NA
d_call: NA
v_call: TRBV7-2
j_call: TRBJ2-5
cdr3_aa: CASSLALGSQETQYF
cdr3_nt: TGTGCCAGCAGCTTAGCGCTGGGGAGCCAAGAGACCCAGTACTTC

clone_size: NA
d_call: NA
v_call: TRBV2
j_call: TRBJ2-1
cdr3_aa: CASRETSFSYNGQFF
cdr3_nt: TGTGCCAGCAGGGAAACTAGCTTCTCCTACAATGGGCAGTTCTTC

clone_size: few
d_call: TRBD2
v_call: TRBV6-6
j_call: TRBJ2-3
cdr3_aa: CASTAGGSSTDTQYF
cdr3_nt: TGTGCCAGCACCGCGGGAGGCTCTAGCACAGATACGCAGTATTTT

clone_size: NA
d_call: NA
v_call: TRBV7-9
j_call: TRBJ1-6
cdr3_aa: CASSNAGVQPPHF
cdr3_nt: TGTGCCAGCTCAAACGCTGGGGTCCAACCCCCCCACTTT

clone_size: NA
d_call: NA
v_call: TRBV7-2
j_call: TRBJ2-1
cdr3_aa: CASSPWGREQGEQFF
cdr3_nt: TGTGCCAGCAGCCCCTGGGGGCGGGAGCAGGGAGAGCAGTTCTTC

clone_size: few
d_call: NA
v_call: TRBV6-2/TRBV6-3
j_call: TRBJ2-4
cdr3_aa: CASSWGRIAKNIQYF
cdr3_nt: TGTGCCAGCAGCTGGGGGAGAATAGCCAAAAACATTCAGTACTTC

clone_size: NA
d_call: TRBD1
v_call: TRBV30
j_call: TRBJ2-1
cdr3_aa: CACNSPGQGLYEQFF
cdr3_nt: TGTGCCTGCAATTCTCCGGGACAGGGGTTGTATGAGCAGTTCTTC

clone_size: many
d_call: TRBD2
v_call: TRBV20-1
j_call: TRBJ2-1
cdr3_aa: CSASQRKGLVNEQFF
cdr3_nt: TGCAGTGCTTCACAACGAAAAGGACTAGTTAATGAGCAGTTCTTC

clone_size: NA
d_call: NA
v_call: TRBV5-1
j_call: TRBJ2-5
cdr3_aa: CASSYGRSTEETQYF
cdr3_nt: TGCGCCAGCAGCTACGGACGGTCGACAGAGGAGACCCAGTACTTC

clone_size: NA
d_call: TRBD2
v_call: TRBV27
j_call: TRBJ2-7
cdr3_aa: CASSSYLTYGGANSDEQYF
cdr3_nt: TGTGCCAGCAGTTCATATTTGACGTACGGGGGGGCGAATTCGGACGAGCAGTACTTC

clone_size: NA
d_call: NA
v_call: TRBV20-1
j_call: TRBJ1-1
cdr3_aa: CSASSWAGNTEAFF
cdr3_nt: TGCAGTGCTAGTTCGTGGGCAGGGAACACTGAAGCTTTCTTT

clone_size: many
d_call: NA
v_call: TRBV7-2
j_call: TRBJ2-1
cdr3_aa: CASIPSISYNEQFF
cdr3_nt: TGTGCCAGCATCCCCTCCATTTCCTACAATGAGCAGTTCTTC

clone_size: few
d_call: NA
v_call: TRBV2
j_call: TRBJ2-1
cdr3_aa: CASSEGPPDEQFF
cdr3_nt: TGTGCCAGCAGTGAGGGTCCCCCGGATGAGCAGTTCTTC

clone_size: NA
d_call: NA
v_call: TRBV4-2
j_call: TRBJ1-6
cdr3_aa: CASSQGPRVFSPLHF
cdr3_nt: TGTGCCAGCAGCCAAGGCCCCAGGGTATTTTCACCCCTCCACTTT

clone_size: many
d_call: TRBD2
v_call: TRBV4-2
j_call: TRBJ2-3
cdr3_aa: CASSHIGLAENTDTQYF
cdr3_nt: TGTGCCAGCAGCCACATAGGCCTAGCGGAAAACACAGATACGCAGTATTTT

clone_size: few
d_call: NA
v_call: TRBV6-2/TRBV6-3
j_call: TRBJ2-1
cdr3_aa: CASSPLRSGEQFF
cdr3_nt: TGTGCCAGCAGCCCACTTCGATCCGGGGAGCAGTTCTTC

clone_size: few
d_call: NA
v_call: TRBV28
j_call: TRBJ2-5
cdr3_aa: CASSLQWGAGETQYF
cdr3_nt: TGTGCCAGCAGTTTACAGTGGGGGGCGGGGGAGACCCAGTACTTC

clone_size: few
d_call: TRBD1
v_call: TRBV7-2
j_call: TRBJ2-7
cdr3_aa: CASSYRDRVLYEQYF
cdr3_nt: TGTGCCAGCAGCTACCGGGACAGGGTCCTATACGAGCAGTACTTC